The 25 T cell receptor beta chains in this list originate from one sample, sequenced in a study of CD8 T cells in seronegative destructive rheumatoid arthritis. Only in-frame clones appear in the TCRdb table, and some are missing; sequencing was by immunoSEQ multiplex PCR. This sample has several thousand clones, with approximately 72% found just once. The sequencing input was CD8+ T cells from blood. The source of these receptors is a woman aged 45 to 70 with seronegative destructive rheumatoid arthritis.

The rearrangement joins TRBV7-2 to TRBJ2-1, with 11 bases fitting TRBD2. With 2 bases clipped from V and 5 bases from J, the junction kept 8 bases outside the gene matches. The germline CDR1 and CDR2 sequences are SGHTA and FQGNSA. This CDR3 has 17 amino acids. The CDR3 DNA follows: TGTGCCAGCAGCTTAAGCCGAACTAGCGGGGGTAACAATGAGCAGTTCTTC. Encoded protein: CASSLSRTSGGNNEQFF.

This sequence joins TRBV28 and TRBJ2-7; 8 nucleotides match TRBD2. CDR3 length: 16 residues. The trim removed 5 bases at V and 4 bases at J, leaving 13 bases unmatched. Germline values: CDR1 MDHEN, CDR2 SYDVKM. DNA of the CDR3: TGTGCCAGCAGTCCCCCTTCCCCGGGGGGGCCTTACGAGCAGTACTTC. It is translated as CASSPPSPGGPYEQYF.

The V call is TRBV6-5, the J call TRBJ2-2; 9 bases line up with TRBD2. The CDR3 consists of 15 residues. The J segment lost 5 bases and the V segment lost 6 bases, leaving 7 bases of the junction unmatched. The V gene's germline CDR1 is MNHEY and CDR2 SVGAGI. This chain's CDR3 is CASSLLAGVTGELFF. CDR3 sequence (DNA): TGTGCCAGCAGCCTCTTAGCGGGGGTTACCGGGGAGCTGTTTTTT.

The rearrangement joins TRBV2 to TRBJ1-3; 9 bases fit TRBD1. Germline CDR1 is SNHLY and CDR2 is FYNNEI. The CDR3 totals 16 residues. J lost 1 base, V lost 3 bases, and 4 bases had no gene match. This CDR3 is CASSEEGTGSGNTIYF. The CDR3 bases are TGTGCCAGCAGTGAGGAAGGGACAGGGTCTGGAAACACCATATATTTT.

This clone occurred a few times. The chain has TRBV7-9 and TRBJ2-1, with D possibly TRBD2 on 5 matching bases. The CDR3 spans 15 residues. Per the germline V gene, CDR1 is SEHNR and CDR2 is FQNEAQ (reference sequence). The V and J ends lost 3 bases and 5 bases respectively, with 14 bases between them. The CDR3 DNA reads as TGTGCCAGCAGCTTCGCCTTGACTACCCACAATGAGCAGTTCTTC. Its translation: CASSFALTTHNEQFF.

In its sample, this clone was seen a few times. The V gene is TRBV11-2, the J gene TRBJ1-3; D is ambiguous. V lost 4 bases and J 1 base, leaving 5 bases between the germline ends. The V gene's germline CDR1 is SGHAT and CDR2 FQNNGV. The CDR3 covers 13 residues. DNA of the CDR3: TGTGCCAGCAGCTACAGTTCTGGAAACACCATATATTTT. Its translation: CASSYSSGNTIYF.

In its sample, this clone was seen a few times. V usage is TRBV14 and J usage is TRBJ2-1, with no clear D. CDR1 and CDR2 (germline): SGHDN, FVKESK. The CDR3 covers 12 residues. V was shortened by 4 bases and J by 12 bases, with 13 bases between the two germline ends. CDR3 in DNA: TGTGCCAGCAGCCTCAACACCCGAGGGCAGTTCTTC. It codes for CASSLNTRGQFF.

V usage is TRBV4-1 and J usage is TRBJ1-6; the match to TRBD1 covers 7 bases. The germline CDR1 and CDR2 sequences are MGHRA and YSYEKL. There are 15 residues in the CDR3. With 1 base clipped from V and 10 bases from J, the junction kept 7 bases outside the gene matches. CDR3 sequence: CASSQVDRVDSPLHF. The CDR3 DNA is TGCGCCAGCAGCCAAGTCGACAGGGTTGACTCACCCCTCCACTTT.

The genes are TRBV5-5 and TRBJ2-7; 12 nucleotides align to TRBD2. Germline CDR1 reads SGHKS; CDR2 reads YYEKEE (reference sequence). After removal of 0 bases from V and 7 bases from J, the junction contained 5 bases not matched to a gene. CDR3 length equals 15 residues. CDR3 amino acids: CASSLDGLAGREQYF. The CDR3 DNA follows: TGTGCCAGCAGCTTGGACGGACTAGCGGGGCGGGAGCAGTACTTC.

The rearrangement links TRBV5-5 to TRBJ2-7; D gene ambiguous. CDR1 and CDR2 (germline): SGHKS, YYEKEE (reference sequence). The V and J ends lost 2 bases and 3 bases respectively, with 6 bases between them. This CDR3 is 12 amino acids long. CDR3 bases: TGTGCCAGCAGCTTTAGCAACTACGAGCAGTACTTC. Its translation is CASSFSNYEQYF.

This chain uses TRBV4-1 with TRBJ2-5, with TRBD2 as a possible D gene (5 bases). The CDR3 spans 17 residues. The V end was cut by 4 bases, the J end by 0 bases, with 18 bases between. Germline V gives CDR1 MGHRA, CDR2 YSYEKL. CDR3 in DNA: TGCGCCAGCAGCCCAGCAGTAGGACTCCTGTACCAAGAGACCCAGTACTTC. Amino acids: CASSPAVGLLYQETQYF.

This clone was counted between two and nine times. The V and J genes are TRBV27 and TRBJ2-1, with 7 positions matching TRBD1. Germline-derived CDR1 and CDR2 are MNHEY and SMNVEV (reference sequence). The CDR3 is made up of 13 amino acids. V shed 4 bases and J 7 bases; nucleotides not matched to a gene: 4. This CDR3 reads CASSWLQGNEQFF. DNA of the CDR3: TGTGCCAGCAGTTGGTTACAGGGGAATGAGCAGTTCTTC.

The genes are TRBV5-5 and TRBJ1-1, with D hard to call. The CDR3 has 15 amino acids. In germline, CDR1 is SGHKS, CDR2 YYEKEE (reference sequence). Trimming took off 2 bases at V and 1 base at J, with 12 bases between the two ends. CDR3 amino acids: CASSFRGDPNTEAFF. The CDR3 DNA reads as TGTGCCAGCAGCTTTCGGGGAGACCCGAACACTGAAGCTTTCTTT.

The chain has TRBV28 and TRBJ1-5; tentatively, D is TRBD1 (6 bases). The germline CDR1 and CDR2 sequences are MDHEN and SYDVKM. V shed 4 bases and J shed 1 base, with 20 bases lying between them. This CDR3 contains 18 residues. The chain's CDR3 is CASSYPPRTDTSNQPQHF. DNA of the CDR3: TGTGCCAGCAGTTATCCCCCCCGGACAGATACGAGCAATCAGCCCCAGCATTTT.

The chain is built from TRBV11-3 and TRBJ2-7; the match to TRBD1 covers 7 bases. Per the germline V gene, CDR1 is SGHNT and CDR2 is YENEEA. The CDR3 runs 14 residues. V lost 5 bases, J lost 2 bases, and 6 bases stayed unmatched. The chain's CDR3 is CASSPRDSPYEQYF. The CDR3 DNA reads TGTGCCAGCAGCCCCCGGGACAGCCCCTACGAGCAGTACTTC.

With respect to this clone: The same CDR3 can be traced to other DNA sequences in this sample. V and J are TRBV29-1 and TRBJ2-7; 12 positions agree with TRBD1. The germline gives CDR1 SQVTM, CDR2 ANQGSEA. The CDR3 has 14 residues. Germline trimming cut 3 bases from V and 5 bases from J; bases unmatched to any gene: 5. CDR3 loop: CSVEGTGGTDEQYF. CDR3 DNA: TGCAGCGTTGAGGGGACAGGGGGCACCGACGAGCAGTACTTC.

The sample holds a few counts of this clone. V usage is TRBV28 and J usage is TRBJ1-1; TRBD1 matches 8 bases. The germline gives CDR1 MDHEN, CDR2 SYDVKM. V gave up 5 bases and J gave up 1 base; unmatched junction bases: 6. There are 15 residues in the CDR3. CDR3 sequence: CASSTIRGPNTEAFF. The CDR3 region has the DNA TGTGCCAGCAGTACTATCAGGGGGCCGAACACTGAAGCTTTCTTT.

This clone was observed a handful of times. The gene calls are TRBV4-2 and TRBJ2-7; 7 positions agree with TRBD1. Per the germline V gene, CDR1 is LGHNA and CDR2 is YNFKEQ. The CDR3 is 13 amino acids. V lost 4 bases and J lost 1; bases outside the gene matches: 1. The CDR3: CASSLGQSYEQYF. The CDR3 DNA sequence: TGTGCCAGCAGCCTGGGACAGTCCTACGAGCAGTACTTC.

The chain carries TRBV4-1 and TRBJ1-1, with D maybe TRBD1 (6 bases). Trimming took off 0 bases at V and 8 bases at J, with 13 bases between the two ends. Germline CDR1 MGHRA, CDR2 YSYEKL. CDR3 length: 14 residues. The CDR3 DNA sequence: TGCGCCAGCAGCCAAGAACGTCCAGGGGAAGAAGCTTTCTTT. This gives the protein CASSQERPGEEAFF.

This chain links TRBV5-6 with TRBJ2-5; 10 positions agree with TRBD1. V lost 4 bases and J lost 5; bases outside the gene matches: 11. The CDR3 length is 16 residues. Germline loops: CDR1 SGHDT, CDR2 YYEEEE. The CDR3: CASSTGPTGGRETQYF. CDR3 in DNA: TGTGCCAGCAGCACAGGGCCGACAGGGGGCCGGGAGACCCAGTACTTC. Looking up the rest from reference TRBV5-6 and TRBJ2-5 gives the full variable domain: DAGVTQSPTHLIKTRGQQVTLRCSPKSGHDTVSWYQQALGQGPQFIFQYYEEEERQRGNFPDRFSGHQFPNYSSELNVNALLLGDSALYLCASSTGPTGGRETQYFGPGTRLLVL.

This clone is large. The gene calls are TRBV28 and TRBJ2-1; tentatively, D is TRBD2 (5 bases). This CDR3 region has 15 residues. Germline CDR1 reads MDHEN; CDR2 reads SYDVKM. Deletions cut 5 bases from V and 5 bases from J, with 16 bases between. In DNA form, the CDR3 reads TGTGCCAGCAGTCTGCCATCACCGGGAAACAATGAGCAGTTCTTC. Residues: CASSLPSPGNNEQFF.

This clone is categorized as medium-sized. This sequence joins TRBV28 and TRBJ2-2; D possibly corresponds to TRBD1 (6 bases). Germline lookup yields CDR1 MDHEN and CDR2 SYDVKM. This CDR3 region has 14 residues. Here the CDR3 reads CATRQAFMTGELFF. The CDR3 nucleotides read TGTGCGACCAGACAGGCATTTATGACCGGGGAGCTGTTTTTT.

The rearrangement uses TRBV6-5 and TRBJ2-1; D call uncertain. V shed 2 bases and J shed 6 bases, with 11 bases lying between them. CDR3 length: 14 residues. Germline V gives CDR1 MNHEY, CDR2 SVGAGI. The CDR3 protein is CASSYTPTGNEQFF. CDR3 bases: TGTGCCAGCAGTTACACTCCTACGGGCAATGAGCAGTTCTTC.

The chain couples TRBV29-1 to TRBJ2-3; D is perhaps TRBD2 (5 bases). This CDR3 is built from 15 residues. Deletions cut 0 bases from V and 0 bases from J, with 10 bases between. Germline lookup yields CDR1 SQVTM and CDR2 ANQGSEA. In nucleotides, the CDR3 is TGCAGCGTTGAAGATCGGGAATGGAGCACAGATACGCAGTATTTT. Translating it yields CSVEDREWSTDTQYF.

In this sample, this clone turned up a few times. This chain uses TRBV6-1 with TRBJ2-4; perhaps TRBD1 as D (6 bases). This CDR3 contains 13 residues. V lost 6 bases, J lost 13 bases, and 19 bases lay in between. The germline V gene encodes CDR1 MNHNS and CDR2 SASEGT. The CDR3 coding sequence is TGTGCCAGCAGATTCCCGGACAGTCTAGGACAGTACTTC. The encoded protein is CASRFPDSLGQYF.